A selection of T cell receptor beta chains follows, all from one sample in a study of CD8+ T cells in alopecia areata. The repertoire was sequenced with immunoSEQ multiplex PCR; TCRdb's copy has only in-frame clones and lacks some. The table includes 150,000 to 200,000 clones, around 60% detected once. The sequencing here drew on CD4+ T cells sorted from blood, taken at week 4, from a patient treated with tofacitinib. These receptors were taken from a human donor with alopecia areata. Each CDR3 is given with its conserved first and last residue. Fields, in order: V gene, clone size, J gene, D gene, CDR3 protein, CDR3 DNA. The D gene is left open where the match is weak. Size is omitted from some rows. Given values are once, few, many or a class for expanded clones.

V gene: TRBV10-2
clone size: -
J gene: TRBJ2-5
D gene: -
CDR3 protein: CASRVLETQYF
CDR3 DNA: TGCGCCAGCAGAGTACTGGAGACCCAGTACTTC

V gene: TRBV6-5
clone size: -
J gene: TRBJ1-5
D gene: -
CDR3 protein: CASTTAFNQPQHF
CDR3 DNA: TGTGCCAGCACAACAGCTTTCAATCAGCCCCAGCATTTT

V gene: TRBV4-1
clone size: -
J gene: TRBJ1-2
D gene: -
CDR3 protein: CASSQAQGRERIGYTF
CDR3 DNA: TGCGCCAGCAGCCAAGCACAAGGCAGGGAACGGATTGGCTACACCTTC

V gene: TRBV25-1
clone size: -
J gene: TRBJ2-7
D gene: -
CDR3 protein: CASSRLGVSSYEQYF
CDR3 DNA: TGTGCCAGCAGCCGCCTGGGCGTCAGCTCCTACGAGCAGTACTTC

V gene: TRBV4-1
clone size: -
J gene: TRBJ2-7
D gene: -
CDR3 protein: CASSQPIGAYEQYF
CDR3 DNA: TGCGCCAGCAGCCAACCCATAGGGGCCTACGAGCAGTACTTC

V gene: TRBV30
clone size: once
J gene: TRBJ1-1
D gene: TRBD1
CDR3 protein: CAWSRQGSHAFF
CDR3 DNA: TGTGCCTGGAGTCGACAGGGAAGCCACGCTTTCTTT

V gene: TRBV5-4
clone size: -
J gene: TRBJ2-7
D gene: TRBD1
CDR3 protein: CASGTGDSEQYF
CDR3 DNA: TGTGCCAGCGGGACAGGGGACAGCGAGCAGTACTTC

V gene: TRBV25-1
clone size: -
J gene: TRBJ1-5
D gene: TRBD1
CDR3 protein: CASSESGTGGNQPQHF
CDR3 DNA: TGTGCCAGCAGTGAGTCAGGGACAGGGGGTAATCAGCCCCAGCATTTT

V gene: TRBV27
clone size: -
J gene: TRBJ2-3
D gene: TRBD2
CDR3 protein: CASRSGSGATDTQYF
CDR3 DNA: TGTGCCAGCAGATCGGGTAGCGGGGCCACAGATACGCAGTATTTT

V gene: TRBV7-2
clone size: -
J gene: TRBJ2-5
D gene: TRBD2
CDR3 protein: CASSRTLAAQETQYF
CDR3 DNA: TGTGCCAGCAGCCGGACTCTAGCGGCACAAGAGACCCAGTACTTC

V gene: TRBV29-1
clone size: -
J gene: TRBJ2-5
D gene: TRBD1
CDR3 protein: CSVTTGGQETQYF
CDR3 DNA: TGCAGCGTGACGACAGGGGGACAAGAGACCCAGTACTTC

V gene: TRBV7-2
clone size: few
J gene: TRBJ2-7
D gene: TRBD1
CDR3 protein: CASSLQTGAVDEQYF
CDR3 DNA: TGTGCCAGCAGCTTACAGACAGGGGCTGTTGACGAGCAGTACTTC

V gene: TRBV4-3
clone size: -
J gene: TRBJ1-1
D gene: -
CDR3 protein: CASSQEWQLNTEAFF
CDR3 DNA: TGCGCCAGCAGCCAAGAGTGGCAGCTGAACACTGAAGCTTTCTTT

V gene: TRBV4-1
clone size: -
J gene: TRBJ1-2
D gene: -
CDR3 protein: CASSQDFGQTYTF
CDR3 DNA: TGCGCCAGCAGCCAAGATTTCGGACAGACCTACACCTTC

V gene: TRBV7-2
clone size: -
J gene: TRBJ2-7
D gene: TRBD1
CDR3 protein: CASSFRQGTKGLEQYF
CDR3 DNA: TGTGCCAGCAGCTTCCGACAGGGAACAAAGGGGCTCGAGCAGTACTTC

V gene: TRBV7-9
clone size: -
J gene: TRBJ1-3
D gene: -
CDR3 protein: CASSHGDSGNTIYF
CDR3 DNA: TGTGCCAGCAGTCACGGGGACTCTGGAAACACCATATATTTT

V gene: TRBV5-1
clone size: -
J gene: TRBJ2-3
D gene: TRBD1
CDR3 protein: CASSDRGRFGTQYF
CDR3 DNA: TGCGCCAGTTCCGACAGGGGGCGGTTTGGTACGCAGTATTTT

V gene: TRBV28
clone size: -
J gene: TRBJ2-7
D gene: -
CDR3 protein: CASSVYYEQYF
CDR3 DNA: TGTGCCAGCAGTGTATACTACGAGCAGTACTTC

V gene: TRBV7-2
clone size: -
J gene: TRBJ1-5
D gene: -
CDR3 protein: CASSGSNQPQHF
CDR3 DNA: TGTGCCAGCAGCGGGAGCAATCAGCCCCAGCATTTT

V gene: TRBV2
clone size: -
J gene: TRBJ1-6
D gene: -
CDR3 protein: CATTQGPNSPLHF
CDR3 DNA: TGTGCCACCACACAGGGTCCAAATTCACCCCTCCACTTT

V gene: TRBV30
clone size: -
J gene: TRBJ1-5
D gene: -
CDR3 protein: CAWSVDFNQPQHF
CDR3 DNA: TGTGCCTGGAGTGTTGACTTCAATCAGCCCCAGCATTTT

V gene: TRBV7-9
clone size: once
J gene: TRBJ2-1
D gene: TRBD1
CDR3 protein: CASSPWTGGTYNEQFF
CDR3 DNA: TGTGCCAGCAGTCCTTGGACAGGGGGAACCTACAATGAGCAGTTCTTC

V gene: TRBV30
clone size: -
J gene: TRBJ2-7
D gene: -
CDR3 protein: CAWSTGIIEQYF
CDR3 DNA: TGTGCCTGGAGTACCGGGATCATCGAGCAGTACTTC

V gene: TRBV15
clone size: once
J gene: TRBJ1-1
D gene: -
CDR3 protein: CATSRRSGVGRKTEAFF
CDR3 DNA: TGTGCCACCAGCAGGAGGTCCGGGGTGGGGAGAAAAACTGAAGCTTTCTTT

V gene: TRBV7-8
clone size: -
J gene: TRBJ1-5
D gene: -
CDR3 protein: CASSLEGRGNQPQHF
CDR3 DNA: TGTGCCAGCAGCTTGGAAGGTAGGGGCAATCAGCCCCAGCATTTT

V gene: TRBV30
clone size: once
J gene: TRBJ1-6
D gene: -
CDR3 protein: CAWSVLRVSPLHF
CDR3 DNA: TGTGCCTGGAGTGTACTTAGGGTGTCACCCCTCCACTTT

V gene: TRBV25-1
clone size: once
J gene: TRBJ2-5
D gene: -
CDR3 protein: CASNRNLQETQYF
CDR3 DNA: TGTGCCAGTAATCGGAACCTCCAAGAGACCCAGTACTTC

V gene: TRBV7-2
clone size: few
J gene: TRBJ2-7
D gene: -
CDR3 protein: CASSPHSGTLPLVQYF
CDR3 DNA: TGTGCCAGCAGCCCCCATTCCGGGACGCTCCCCTTGGTGCAGTACTTC

V gene: TRBV29-1
clone size: -
J gene: TRBJ1-2
D gene: TRBD1
CDR3 protein: CSVVGQGNGYTF
CDR3 DNA: TGCAGCGTTGTCGGACAGGGGAATGGCTACACCTTC

V gene: TRBV2
clone size: -
J gene: TRBJ2-5
D gene: TRBD2
CDR3 protein: CASSSGGVETQYF
CDR3 DNA: TGTGCCAGCAGTTCCGGGGGGGTGGAGACCCAGTACTTC

V gene: TRBV5-4
clone size: -
J gene: TRBJ2-7
D gene: TRBD1
CDR3 protein: CASAGQGTYEQYF
CDR3 DNA: TGTGCCAGCGCGGGACAGGGTACATACGAGCAGTACTTC

V gene: TRBV6-5
clone size: -
J gene: TRBJ2-7
D gene: -
CDR3 protein: CASSTVYEQYF
CDR3 DNA: TGTGCCAGCAGTACAGTTTACGAGCAGTACTTC

V gene: TRBV30
clone size: once
J gene: TRBJ1-3
D gene: -
CDR3 protein: CAWAHAGRRSGNTIYF
CDR3 DNA: TGTGCCTGGGCTCATGCCGGGAGGCGATCTGGAAACACCATATATTTT

V gene: TRBV25-1
clone size: -
J gene: TRBJ1-6
D gene: -
CDR3 protein: CASSESAGKYSPLHF
CDR3 DNA: TGTGCCAGCAGTGAATCGGCAGGCAAGTATTCACCCCTCCACTTT

V gene: TRBV5-1
clone size: few
J gene: TRBJ1-1
D gene: -
CDR3 protein: CASRLENTEAFF
CDR3 DNA: TGCGCCAGCCGACTAGAGAACACTGAAGCTTTCTTT

V gene: TRBV29-1
clone size: -
J gene: TRBJ1-5
D gene: -
CDR3 protein: CSVGEYTDQPQHF
CDR3 DNA: TGCAGCGTTGGGGAATACACGGATCAGCCCCAGCATTTT

V gene: TRBV2
clone size: once
J gene: TRBJ2-2
D gene: TRBD2
CDR3 protein: CASSPGTSLTGELFF
CDR3 DNA: TGTGCCAGCAGCCCCGGGACTAGTCTCACCGGGGAGCTGTTTTTT

V gene: TRBV11-2
clone size: -
J gene: TRBJ2-5
D gene: TRBD2
CDR3 protein: CASSLRLAGGPETQYF
CDR3 DNA: TGTGCCAGCAGCCTCCGACTAGCGGGGGGGCCGGAGACCCAGTACTTC

V gene: TRBV30
clone size: -
J gene: TRBJ1-5
D gene: -
CDR3 protein: CAWSTRVNQPQHF
CDR3 DNA: TGTGCCTGGAGTACACGGGTCAATCAGCCCCAGCATTTT

V gene: TRBV19
clone size: -
J gene: TRBJ1-1
D gene: -
CDR3 protein: CASSTAEDTEAFF
CDR3 DNA: TGTGCCAGTAGTACCGCCGAGGACACTGAAGCTTTCTTT

V gene: TRBV29-1
clone size: -
J gene: TRBJ2-7
D gene: -
CDR3 protein: CSVGRGLTYEQYF
CDR3 DNA: TGCAGCGTTGGGCGGGGGCTTACCTACGAGCAGTACTTC

V gene: TRBV19
clone size: many
J gene: TRBJ2-5
D gene: -
CDR3 protein: CASSLRETQYF
CDR3 DNA: TGTGCCAGTAGCCTCCGGGAGACCCAGTACTTC

V gene: TRBV13
clone size: few
J gene: TRBJ2-5
D gene: TRBD1
CDR3 protein: CASSPRKDRGQETQYF
CDR3 DNA: TGTGCCAGCAGCCCCCGAAAGGACAGGGGCCAAGAGACCCAGTACTTC

V gene: TRBV29-1
clone size: once
J gene: TRBJ1-1
D gene: -
CDR3 protein: CSQGRGSEAFF
CDR3 DNA: TGCAGCCAGGGACGAGGCAGTGAAGCTTTCTTT

V gene: TRBV19
clone size: few
J gene: TRBJ1-6
D gene: -
CDR3 protein: CASLQTASSSYNSPLHF
CDR3 DNA: TGTGCCAGTCTCCAGACAGCGTCGAGCTCCTATAATTCACCCCTCCACTTT

V gene: TRBV5-1
clone size: -
J gene: TRBJ2-5
D gene: TRBD1
CDR3 protein: CASSYGPGQEETQYF
CDR3 DNA: TGCGCCAGCAGCTACGGACCGGGACAGGAAGAGACCCAGTACTTC

V gene: TRBV30
clone size: -
J gene: TRBJ2-7
D gene: -
CDR3 protein: CAWGRGNEQYF
CDR3 DNA: TGTGCCTGGGGTCGAGGTAACGAGCAGTACTTC

V gene: TRBV30
clone size: -
J gene: TRBJ1-1
D gene: -
CDR3 protein: CAWSVKEGTEAFF
CDR3 DNA: TGTGCCTGGAGTGTAAAGGAAGGAACTGAAGCTTTCTTT